This T cell receptor beta chain was identified during a study of cytomegalovirus exposure and HLA in healthy donors. At the level of the study: Early on, a data release was issued that held 85 million to 95 million unique TCRs from HLA-typed donors.

Vbeta (60) and Jbeta (13) primers were used in the PCR. Profiling relied on immunoSEQ multiplex PCR, and the TCRdb table lists in-frame clones only, not all of them. The top ten hold roughly 9.7% of the sample, which has 110,000 or so clones, over 60% seen once. Trimming pared 4 bases from V and 7 bases from J, leaving 8 bases between. The length of the CDR3 is 12 residues. Germline-derived CDR1 and CDR2 are SGHTA and FQGNSA. What was sequenced was PBMCs. The chain combines TRBV7-2 with TRBJ2-1; D not resolved. This TCR derives from a man in his forties in good health and CMV-seropositive. The CDR3 coding sequence is TGTGCCAGCAGCTCTACGCGGAATGAGCAGTTCTTC. Translation: CASSSTRNEQFF.